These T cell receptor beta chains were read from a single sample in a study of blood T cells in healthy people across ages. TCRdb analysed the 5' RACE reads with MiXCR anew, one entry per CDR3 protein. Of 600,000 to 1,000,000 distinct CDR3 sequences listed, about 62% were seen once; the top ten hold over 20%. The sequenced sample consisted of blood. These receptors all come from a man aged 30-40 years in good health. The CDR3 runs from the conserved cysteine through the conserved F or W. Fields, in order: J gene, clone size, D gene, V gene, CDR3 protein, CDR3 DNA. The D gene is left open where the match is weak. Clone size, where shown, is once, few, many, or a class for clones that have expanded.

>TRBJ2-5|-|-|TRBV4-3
CASSQDVAVQETQYF
TGCGCCAGCAGCCAAGATGTGGCGGTCCAAGAGACCCAGTACTTC
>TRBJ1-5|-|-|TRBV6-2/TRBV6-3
CASSYGHKGGQPQHF
TGTGCCAGCAGTTACGGGCATAAGGGGGGTCAGCCCCAGCATTTT
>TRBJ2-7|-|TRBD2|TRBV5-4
CASSLGGRSLREQYF
TGTGCCAGCAGCTTAGGCGGGAGGTCACTCCGAGAGCAGTACTTC
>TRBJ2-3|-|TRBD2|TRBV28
CASSSGGFTDTQYF
TGTGCCAGCAGTTCGGGAGGGTTCACAGATACGCAGTATTTT
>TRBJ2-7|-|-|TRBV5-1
CASSLDQVKTEQYF
TGCGCCAGCAGCTTGGATCAGGTGAAGACCGAGCAGTACTTC
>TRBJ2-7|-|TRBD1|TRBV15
CATSRSATGGYEQYF
TGTGCCACCAGCAGATCAGCCACAGGGGGCTACGAGCAGTACTTC
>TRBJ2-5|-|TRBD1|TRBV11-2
CASSPAGTEETQYF
TGTGCCAGCAGCCCTGCCGGGACAGAAGAGACCCAGTACTTC
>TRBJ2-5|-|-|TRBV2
CASSGLDETQYF
TGTGCCAGCAGTGGGTTGGATGAGACCCAGTACTTC
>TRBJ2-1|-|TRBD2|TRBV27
CASSSLAGGEDEQFF
TGTGCCAGCAGTTCACTAGCGGGGGGTGAGGATGAGCAGTTCTTC
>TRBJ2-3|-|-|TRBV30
CAWSVQRFTDTQYF
TGTGCCTGGAGTGTACAGCGATTCACAGATACGCAGTATTTT
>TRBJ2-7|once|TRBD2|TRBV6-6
CASSPSLAGGEQYF
TGTGCCAGCAGCCCCAGCCTAGCGGGAGGCGAGCAGTACTTC
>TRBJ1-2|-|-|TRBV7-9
CASSSHPYGGYGYTF
TGTGCCAGCAGCTCGCACCCTTACGGAGGATATGGCTACACCTTC
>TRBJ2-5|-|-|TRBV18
CASSPSLTDQETQYF
TGTGCCAGCTCACCATCGTTAACAGATCAAGAGACCCAGTACTTC
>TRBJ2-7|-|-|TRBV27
CASGQKPYEQYF
TGTGCCAGCGGACAGAAGCCCTACGAGCAGTACTTC
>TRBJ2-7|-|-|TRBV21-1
CASSPRPRYEQYF
TGTGCCAGCAGCCCGCGACCCCGCTACGAGCAGTACTTC
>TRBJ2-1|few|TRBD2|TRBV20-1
CSARKLAGGPDEQFF
TGCAGTGCTAGAAAACTAGCGGGGGGGCCTGATGAGCAGTTCTTC
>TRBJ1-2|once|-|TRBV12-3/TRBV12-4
CASSLQSLSGYTF
TGTGCCAGCAGTTTACAATCCCTCAGTGGCTACACCTTC
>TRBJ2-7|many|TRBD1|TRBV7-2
CASSPSAGQAYEQYF
TGTGCCAGCAGCCCCTCCGCCGGACAGGCCTACGAGCAGTACTTC
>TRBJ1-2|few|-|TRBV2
CASSEDRVDYGYTF
TGTGCCAGCAGTGAAGACAGGGTAGACTATGGCTACACCTTC
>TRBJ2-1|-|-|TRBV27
CASSFLQYNEQFF
TGTGCCAGCAGTTTTTTACAGTACAATGAGCAGTTCTTC
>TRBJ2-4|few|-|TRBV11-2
CASSSSGMENIQYF
TGTGCCAGCAGCTCGTCCGGGATGGAGAACATTCAGTACTTC
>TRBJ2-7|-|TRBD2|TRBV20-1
CSAVRLARNEQYF
TGCAGTGCTGTTCGACTAGCGAGGAACGAGCAGTACTTC
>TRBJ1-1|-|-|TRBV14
CASSQRQEAFF
TGTGCCAGCAGCCAGCGGCAGGAAGCTTTCTTT
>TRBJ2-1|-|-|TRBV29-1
CSVEAAHNEQFF
TGCAGCGTTGAAGCGGCTCACAATGAGCAGTTCTTC
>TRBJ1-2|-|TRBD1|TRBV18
CASARTIPGQGNYGYTF
TGTGCCAGCGCCCGCACCATCCCGGGACAGGGGAACTATGGCTACACCTTC
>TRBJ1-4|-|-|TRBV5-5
CASSLIDNEKLFF
TGTGCCAGCAGCTTGATCGATAATGAAAAACTGTTTTTT
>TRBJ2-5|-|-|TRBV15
CATSRVTKRLKETQYF
TGTGCCACCAGCAGAGTCACAAAGAGACTAAAAGAGACCCAGTACTTC
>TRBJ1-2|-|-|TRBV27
CASSPDGWGVYGYTF
TGTGCCAGCAGTCCTGACGGCTGGGGGGTCTATGGCTACACCTTC
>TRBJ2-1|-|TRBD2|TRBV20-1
CSAKSGGASNEQFF
TGCAGTGCCAAGAGCGGGGGGGCCTCCAATGAGCAGTTCTTC
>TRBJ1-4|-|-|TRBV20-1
CSAPLGGGNEKLFF
TGCAGTGCCCCGCTAGGGGGGGGGAATGAAAAACTGTTTTTT
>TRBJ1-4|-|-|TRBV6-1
CASSEAGGLNEKLFF
TGTGCCAGCAGTGAAGCGGGGGGATTGAATGAAAAACTGTTTTTT
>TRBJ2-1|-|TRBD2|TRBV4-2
CASSQDRAGTSGKRVGQFF
TGTGCCAGCAGCCAAGATAGGGCCGGGACTAGCGGAAAAAGGGTTGGGCAGTTCTTC
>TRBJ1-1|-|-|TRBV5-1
CASSWVIGQDTEAFF
TGCGCCAGCAGCTGGGTCATCGGGCAAGACACTGAAGCTTTCTTT
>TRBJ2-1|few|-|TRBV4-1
CASSPWQGGDNEQFF
TGCGCCAGCAGCCCTTGGCAGGGGGGGGACAATGAGCAGTTCTTC
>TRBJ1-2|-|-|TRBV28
CASRGQGLLYGYTF
TGTGCCAGCAGGGGGCAGGGACTTCTATATGGCTACACCTTC